The clone carrying this T cell receptor beta chain was counted many times. No ophthalmopathy within 18 months of follow-up signified stable hyperthyroidism. Exclusion covered patients with other autoimmune diseases or uncontrolled infections (as well as pregnancy or lactation). Physicians reached a diagnosis by relying on clinical symptoms, serum thyroxine, TRAb, thyroid ultrasound and orbital computed tomography. A volume of 8 to 10 ml of fresh peripheral blood supplied the PBMCs. The CDR3 extends over 15 amino acids. V lost 3 bases to trimming and J lost 1 base; unmatched junction nucleotides: 4. Germline CDR1 is MNHNS and CDR2 is SASEGT. This sample is drawn from a study of Graves' ophthalmopathy and Graves' hyperthyroidism. RNA transcripts served as template for amplifying TCR beta CDR3 sequences. HTBI primers primed a first-round RT-PCR, and a second-round multiplex PCR followed. TCRdb reprocessed the multiplex PCR reads via MiXCR and lists one record per CDR3 protein. Among approximately 380,000 distinct CDR3 sequences listed, more than 20% were seen once.

This chain connects TRBV6-1 to TRBJ2-7, with 9 bases that match TRBD1. Source material: peripheral blood. The receptor's source is a woman younger than 35 with stable Graves' hyperthyroidism. The DNA of the CDR3 is TGTGCCAGCAGTGACGGAGGGACAGGGTCCTACGAGCAGTACTTC. The encoded protein is CASSDGGTGSYEQYF.